This T cell receptor beta chain is from a study of blood T cell repertoires in COVID-19. In the study overall: Specimens from acute and convalescent COVID-19 originated in the United States, Italy and Spain.

This CDR3 has 14 residues. The germline V gene has CDR1 MNHEY and CDR2 SVGAGI. J was trimmed by 3 bases and V by 5 bases; bases with no gene match: 5. Profiling relied on immunoSEQ multiplex PCR, and the TCRdb table lists in-frame clones only, not all of them. The table includes fewer than 150,000 clones, under 90% detected once. The sample was peripheral blood. The TCR was taken from a human donor in a cohort sampled during active COVID-19. The chain is built from TRBV6-5 and TRBJ2-7, with TRBD2 identical over 9 bases. The CDR3 here is CASSLERGVYEQYF. Written as DNA, the CDR3 is TGTGCCAGCAGTCTCGAGCGGGGGGTCTACGAGCAGTACTTC.